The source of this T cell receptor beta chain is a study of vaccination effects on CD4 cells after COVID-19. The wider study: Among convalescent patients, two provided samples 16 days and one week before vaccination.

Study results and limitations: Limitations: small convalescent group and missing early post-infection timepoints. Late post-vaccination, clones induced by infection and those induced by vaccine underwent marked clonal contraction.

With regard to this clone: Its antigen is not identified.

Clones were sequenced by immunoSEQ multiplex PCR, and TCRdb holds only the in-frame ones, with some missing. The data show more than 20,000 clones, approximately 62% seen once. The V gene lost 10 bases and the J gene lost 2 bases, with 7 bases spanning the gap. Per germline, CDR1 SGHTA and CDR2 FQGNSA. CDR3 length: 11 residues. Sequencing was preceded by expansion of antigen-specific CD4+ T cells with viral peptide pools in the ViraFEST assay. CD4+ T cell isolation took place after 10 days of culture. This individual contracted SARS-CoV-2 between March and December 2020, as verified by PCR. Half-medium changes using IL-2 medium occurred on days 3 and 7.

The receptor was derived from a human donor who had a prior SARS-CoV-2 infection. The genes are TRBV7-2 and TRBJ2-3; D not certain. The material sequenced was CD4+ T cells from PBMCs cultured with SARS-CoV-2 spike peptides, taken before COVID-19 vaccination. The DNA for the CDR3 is TGTGCCATCTATATCACAGATACGCAGTATTTT. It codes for CAIYITDTQYF.